This T cell receptor beta chain came from a study of blood T cell repertoires in COVID-19. Study-wide background: COVID-19 samples collected from the United States, Italy and Spain covered acute and convalescent phases. Nucleic acid was either cDNA or gDNA, and it came from T cells, B-cell-depleted T cells, or PBMCs.

The CDR3 loop spans 17 amino acids. Under the authors' procedure: From reference gene primer amplification, estimates of nucleated cell counts were derived. The protocol was immunoSEQ multiplex PCR, while the TCRdb copy is restricted to in-frame clones and leaves out a portion. V and J calls and clone size come straight from that table; D and trimming were deduced from the DNA. Here the sample spans fewer than 100,000 clones, 85% being singletons. The chain links TRBV21-1 to TRBJ2-1; TRBD2 is taken as the D call from the table, unchecked against the DNA. TRBV21-1 is a pseudogene. Material for sequencing was peripheral blood. The sequence came from a man aged 55 to 69 with acute or convalescent COVID-19. The CDR3 sequence is CASSLRGVDRSYNEQFF. The CDR3 region has the DNA TGTGCCAGCAGCTTACGGGGAGTCGATCGCTCCTACAATGAGCAGTTCTTC.